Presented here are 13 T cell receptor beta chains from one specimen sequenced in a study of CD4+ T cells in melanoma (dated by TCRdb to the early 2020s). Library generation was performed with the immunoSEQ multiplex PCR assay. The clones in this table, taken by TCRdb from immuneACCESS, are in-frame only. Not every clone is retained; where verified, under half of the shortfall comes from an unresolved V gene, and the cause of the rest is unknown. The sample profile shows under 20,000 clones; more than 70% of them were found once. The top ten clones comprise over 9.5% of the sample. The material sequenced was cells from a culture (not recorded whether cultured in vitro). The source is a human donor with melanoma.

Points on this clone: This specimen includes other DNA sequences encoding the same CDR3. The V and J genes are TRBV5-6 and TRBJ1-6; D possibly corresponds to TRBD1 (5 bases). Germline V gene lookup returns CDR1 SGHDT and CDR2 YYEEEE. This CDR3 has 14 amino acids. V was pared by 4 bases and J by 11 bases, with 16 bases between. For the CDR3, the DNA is TGTGCCAGCAGCGCGGGGCGGTTTAGAGCACCCCTCCACTTT. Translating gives CASSAGRFRAPLHF.

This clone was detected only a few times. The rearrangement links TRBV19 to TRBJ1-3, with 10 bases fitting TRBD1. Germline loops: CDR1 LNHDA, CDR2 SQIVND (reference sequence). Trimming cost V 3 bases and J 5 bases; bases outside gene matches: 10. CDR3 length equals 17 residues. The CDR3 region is CASSIPPGQGMRNTIYF. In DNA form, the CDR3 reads TGTGCCAGTAGTATTCCACCGGGACAGGGGATGCGAAACACCATATATTTT.

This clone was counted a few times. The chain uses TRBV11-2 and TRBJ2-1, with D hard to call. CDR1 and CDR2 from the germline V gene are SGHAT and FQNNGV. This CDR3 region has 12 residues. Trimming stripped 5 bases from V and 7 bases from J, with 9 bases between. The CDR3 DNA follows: TGTGCCAGCAGCCCCTACAAGAATGAGCAGTTCTTC. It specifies CASSPYKNEQFF.

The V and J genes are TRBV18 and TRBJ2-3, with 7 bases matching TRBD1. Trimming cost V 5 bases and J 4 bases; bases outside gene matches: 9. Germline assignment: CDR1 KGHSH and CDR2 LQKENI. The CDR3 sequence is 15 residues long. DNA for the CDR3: TGTGCCAGCTCAGCAATCGGGACAGAGTCAGATACGCAGTATTTT. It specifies CASSAIGTESDTQYF.

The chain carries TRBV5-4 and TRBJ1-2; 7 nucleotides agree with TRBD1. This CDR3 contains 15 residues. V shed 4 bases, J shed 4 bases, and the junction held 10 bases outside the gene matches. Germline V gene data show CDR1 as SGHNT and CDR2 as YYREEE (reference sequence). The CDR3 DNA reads TGTGCCAGCAGCGGAGATGACAGGGCCATCTATGGCTACACCTTC. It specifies CASSGDDRAIYGYTF.

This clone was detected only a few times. CDR3 region: CASRGIDSGVYGYTF. The CDR3 DNA follows: TGTGCCAGCCGAGGGATAGACAGTGGAGTCTATGGCTACACCTTC. This chain joins TRBV6-1 and TRBJ1-2; TRBD1 is a possible D gene (5 bases). V was cut by 8 bases and J by 4 bases, with 20 bases left in between. Germline V gene sequence: CDR1 MNHNS, CDR2 SASEGT. The CDR3 has 15 amino acids.

CDR3 sequence (DNA): TGTGCCATCAGTGTTTCTGGTAACACTGAAGCTTTCTTT. This gives the protein CAISVSGNTEAFF. The chain has TRBV10-3 and TRBJ1-1; D is undetermined. The germline gives CDR1 ENHRY, CDR2 SYGVKD. V was trimmed by 4 bases and J by 2 bases, leaving 8 bases between them. This CDR3 has 13 residues.

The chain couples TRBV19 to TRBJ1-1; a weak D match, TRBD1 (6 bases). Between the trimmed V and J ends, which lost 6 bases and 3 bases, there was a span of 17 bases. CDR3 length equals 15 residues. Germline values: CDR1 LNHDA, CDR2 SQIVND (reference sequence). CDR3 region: CASSPRQVWDTEAFF. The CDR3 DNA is TGTGCCAGTAGCCCACGACAGGTTTGGGACACTGAAGCTTTCTTT.

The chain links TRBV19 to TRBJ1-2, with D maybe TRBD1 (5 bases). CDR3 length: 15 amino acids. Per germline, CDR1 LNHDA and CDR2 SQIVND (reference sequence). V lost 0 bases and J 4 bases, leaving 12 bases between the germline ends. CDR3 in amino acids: CASSIDGAGPYGYTF. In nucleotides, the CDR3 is TGTGCCAGTAGTATAGACGGCGCGGGGCCCTATGGCTACACCTTC.

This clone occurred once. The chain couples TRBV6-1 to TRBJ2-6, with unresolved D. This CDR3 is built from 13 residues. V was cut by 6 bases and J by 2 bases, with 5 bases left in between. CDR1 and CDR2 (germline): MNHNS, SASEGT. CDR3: CASRFPGANVLTF. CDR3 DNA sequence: TGTGCCAGCAGGTTCCCTGGGGCCAACGTCCTGACTTTC.

The CDR3, as DNA: TGTGCCAGCAGCTTCGGGATACGACAGGGGGGGTTCAGGGTCAACATTCAGTACTTC. Its translation: CASSFGIRQGGFRVNIQYF. The V call is TRBV7-3, the J call TRBJ2-4, with 9 bases matching TRBD1. Germline V gene lookup returns CDR1 SGHTA and CDR2 FQGTGA. CDR3 length equals 19 residues. With 3 bases clipped from V and 7 bases from J, the junction kept 19 bases outside the gene matches.

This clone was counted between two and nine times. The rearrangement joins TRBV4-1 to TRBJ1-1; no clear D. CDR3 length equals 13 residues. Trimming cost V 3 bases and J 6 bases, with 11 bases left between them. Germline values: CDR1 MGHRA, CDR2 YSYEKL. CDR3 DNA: TGCGCCAGCAGCCACCTAGTAAGACCTGAAGCTTTCTTT. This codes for CASSHLVRPEAFF.

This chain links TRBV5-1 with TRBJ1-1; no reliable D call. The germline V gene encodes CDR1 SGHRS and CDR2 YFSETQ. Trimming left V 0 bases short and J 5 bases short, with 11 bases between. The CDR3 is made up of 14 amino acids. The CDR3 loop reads CASSLVVGGTEAFF. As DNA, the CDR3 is TGCGCCAGCAGCTTGGTGGTCGGTGGGACTGAAGCTTTCTTT.